The 18 T cell receptor beta chains given below trace back to one sample, sequenced in a study of cytomegalovirus exposure and HLA in healthy donors. Vbeta (60) and Jbeta (13) primers were used in the PCR. The protocol was immunoSEQ multiplex PCR, while the TCRdb copy is restricted to in-frame clones and leaves out a portion. The listing records approximately 80,000 clones. Sequencing used PBMCs. The receptors were sampled from a man in his late teens or twenties in good health and CMV-seropositive.

CDR3 sequence reads: CATGQNNQPQHF. DNA of the CDR3: TGTGCCACCGGACAGAACAATCAGCCCCAGCATTTT. The rearrangement uses TRBV10-3 and TRBJ1-5; a weak D match, TRBD1 (6 bases). CDR3 length: 12 residues. Deletions cut 10 bases from V and 3 bases from J, with 10 bases between. Germline lookup yields CDR1 ENHRY and CDR2 SYGVKD.

The chain is built from TRBV6-1 and TRBJ2-5; D is undetermined. There are 15 residues in the CDR3. Looked up from germline, CDR1 is MNHNS and CDR2 is SASEGT. The V and J ends lost 6 bases and 4 bases respectively, with 18 bases between them. In DNA form, the CDR3 reads TGTGCCAGCAGCCTAACTTTGGGCGCCTCAGAGACCCAGTACTTC. Translation gives CASSLTLGASETQYF.

The rearrangement joins TRBV30 to TRBJ2-3; 8 nucleotides align to TRBD1. The germline CDR1 and CDR2 sequences are GTSNPN and SVGIG (reference sequence). The CDR3 loop spans 15 amino acids. After removal of 0 bases from V and 5 bases from J, the junction contained 7 bases not matched to a gene. The CDR3 loop is CAWSVRQGAGDTQYF. DNA of the CDR3: TGTGCCTGGAGTGTACGGCAGGGGGCAGGAGATACGCAGTATTTT.

The rearrangement links TRBV28 to TRBJ1-2; perhaps TRBD1 as D (6 bases). Trimming left V 7 bases short and J 7 bases short, with 19 bases between. Germline CDR1 is MDHEN and CDR2 is SYDVKM. This CDR3 is 14 amino acids long. The CDR3 sequence is CASNSGQGDTGYTF. In nucleotides, the CDR3 is TGTGCCAGCAACTCGGGACAAGGCGACACTGGCTACACCTTC.

This sequence joins TRBV5-1 and TRBJ2-2; 7 bases align to TRBD1. Germline CDR1 is SGHRS and CDR2 is YFSETQ. J lost 0 bases, V lost 4 bases, and 6 bases had no gene match. The length of the CDR3 is 16 residues. Here the CDR3 reads CASSLKTGTNTGELFF. CDR3 nucleotides: TGCGCCAGCAGCCTGAAGACAGGGACGAACACCGGGGAGCTGTTTTTT.

The chain carries TRBV11-2 and TRBJ2-7, with D uncertain. The V and J ends lost 3 bases and 3 bases respectively, with 9 bases between them. CDR1 and CDR2 (germline): SGHAT, FQNNGV. This CDR3 spans 13 amino acids. The CDR3: CASSFPGSYEQYF. Here the CDR3 DNA reads TGTGCCAGCAGCTTTCCAGGAAGCTACGAGCAGTACTTC.

The J gene is TRBJ2-1, the V gene TRBV6-1, with 8 bases aligning to TRBD2. Germline V CDR1 and CDR2: MNHNS, SASEGT. V lost 3 bases to trimming and J lost 7 bases; unmatched junction nucleotides: 5. The CDR3 spans 14 residues. The CDR3 is CASSEGLESNEQFF. The CDR3 nucleotides read TGTGCCAGCAGTGAGGGACTAGAGAGTAATGAGCAGTTCTTC.

The chain carries TRBV13 and TRBJ2-1; D is unclear. CDR3 length: 16 residues. V lost 4 bases and J lost 0, with 13 bases in between. Germline values: CDR1 PRHDT, CDR2 FYEKMQ (reference sequence). CDR3 in amino acids: CASSSGEASSYNEQFF. Here the CDR3 DNA reads TGTGCCAGCAGCTCAGGCGAAGCGTCCTCCTACAATGAGCAGTTCTTC. The complete variable domain, with remaining parts taken from reference TRBV13 and TRBJ2-1, reads AAGVIQSPRHLIKEKRETATLKCYPIPRHDTVYWYQQGPGQDPQFLISFYEKMQSDKGSIPDRFSAQQFSDYHSELNMSSLELGDSALYFCASSSGEASSYNEQFFGPGTRLTVL.

This sequence joins TRBV7-8 and TRBJ2-1, with 13 bases that match TRBD2. The junction had 19 bases not matched to a gene; V was cut back by 3 bases and J by 2 bases. The CDR3 is made up of 22 amino acids. From germline, CDR1 is SGHVS and CDR2 FQNEAQ. The CDR3: CASSLEFLVTSGRASTYNEQFF. The CDR3 nucleotides are TGTGCCAGCAGCTTGGAGTTTCTGGTAACTAGCGGGAGGGCGTCGACCTACAATGAGCAGTTCTTC.

The V call is TRBV6-1, the J call TRBJ1-5; no clear D gene. There are 13 residues in the CDR3. CDR1 is MNHNS, CDR2 SASEGT, per germline. Trimming removed 7 bases at V and 6 bases at J, with 13 bases between. The CDR3 DNA sequence: TGTGCCAGCATGGTAGCCCTGAGTCAGCCCCAGCATTTT. This translates into CASMVALSQPQHF.

CDR3 amino acids: CATHRLAGGTGELFF. Here the CDR3 DNA reads TGTGCCACTCACAGACTAGCGGGAGGTACCGGGGAGCTGTTTTTT. V usage is TRBV6-1 and J usage is TRBJ2-2, with 13 nucleotides matching TRBD2. CDR1 is MNHNS and CDR2 is SASEGT in the germline V gene. Trimming cost V 10 bases and J 5 bases; bases outside gene matches: 7. CDR3 length: 15 residues.

The gene calls are TRBV9 and TRBJ1-6; D is possibly TRBD1 (6 bases). V lost 1 base, J lost 5 bases, and 7 bases lay in between. Germline CDR1 and CDR2: SGDLS and YYNGEE. The length of the CDR3 is 14 residues. CDR3 DNA sequence: TGTGCCAGCAGCGTAAGGGGGAATAATTCACCCCTCCACTTT. Protein product: CASSVRGNNSPLHF.

The chain recombines TRBV6-1 with TRBJ2-7, with 7 bases aligning to TRBD2. Trimming cost V 7 bases and J 4 bases; bases outside gene matches: 10. This CDR3 has 14 residues. The germline V gene has CDR1 MNHNS and CDR2 SASEGT. The CDR3 DNA reads as TGTGCCAGCACCCTTGGGAGGGGCGAGTACGAGCAGTACTTC. Its translation is CASTLGRGEYEQYF.

This chain uses TRBV29-1 with TRBJ1-2; TRBD1 matches 7 bases. Trimming took 6 bases from V and 3 from J; bases not matched to a gene: 4. This CDR3 comprises 12 residues. Germline CDR1 reads SQVTM; CDR2 reads ANQGSEA. The CDR3 region has the DNA TGCAGCGTCGCTACAGGGGACTATGGCTACACCTTC. Translated: CSVATGDYGYTF.

The J gene is TRBJ2-7, the V gene TRBV7-8; TRBD2 matches 8 bases. The CDR3 sequence is 18 residues long. Germline CDR1 and CDR2: SGHVS and FQNEAQ. V was pared by 5 bases and J by 3 bases, with 18 bases of the junction left unmatched. The CDR3 nucleotides are TGTGCCAGCAGCCGCCTGTTCGGGCGGGGGGCCCCCCTCTACGAGCAGTACTTC. Its protein product is CASSRLFGRGAPLYEQYF.

The chain links TRBV30 to TRBJ1-2; D not resolved. Germline V CDR1 and CDR2: GTSNPN, SVGIG (reference sequence). This CDR3 spans 13 amino acids. V was shortened by 0 bases and J by 3 bases, with 8 bases between the two germline ends. CDR3 amino acids: CAWSVDGHYGYTF. CDR3 coding DNA: TGTGCCTGGAGTGTTGATGGGCACTATGGCTACACCTTC.

The genes are TRBV5-6 and TRBJ1-6; 9 bases map to TRBD1. The CDR3 totals 18 residues. The ends lost 3 bases at V and 1 base at J; junction bases unmatched: 8. Germline V CDR1 and CDR2: SGHDT, YYEEEE. This CDR3 is CASSSRDRVNSYNSPLHF. The CDR3 DNA reads as TGTGCCAGCAGCTCCCGGGACAGGGTTAATTCCTATAATTCACCCCTCCACTTT.

CDR3 sequence: CASSHPGTSAGEQYF. In nucleotides, the CDR3 is TGTGCCAGCAGCCACCCCGGGACTAGCGCGGGCGAGCAGTACTTC. This chain connects TRBV7-8 to TRBJ2-7, with 10 bases matching TRBD2. V was clipped by 5 bases and J by 6 bases; unmatched bases: 10. CDR1 is SGHVS and CDR2 is FQNEAQ in the germline V gene. CDR3 length: 15 amino acids.